The 27 T cell receptor beta chains in this list originate from one sample, sequenced in a study of blood T cell repertoires in COVID-19. Some clones are missing from TCRdb's copy, which holds only in-frame ones; the method was immunoSEQ multiplex PCR. The repertoire consists of hundreds of thousands of clones, with about 86% occurring once and the leading ten covering about 2.2%. Input material: peripheral blood. These receptors came from a woman in her twenties or thirties who had recovered from COVID-19.

The chain joins TRBV30 to TRBJ1-6; TRBD1 matches 10 bases. Germline V gene data show CDR1 as GTSNPN and CDR2 as SVGIG (reference sequence). V dropped 0 bases and J dropped 9; count of bases not matched to a gene: 2. This CDR3 is built from 14 residues. DNA for the CDR3: TGTGCCTGGAGTGTGGGACAGGGGACTTCACCCCTCCACTTT. Translating gives CAWSVGQGTSPLHF. Full variable domain (rest looked up from reference TRBV30 and TRBJ1-6): SQTIHQWPATLVQPVGSPLSLECTVEGTSNPNLYWYRQAAGRGLQLLFYSVGIGQISSEVPQNLSASRPQDRQFILSSKKLLLSDSGFYLCAWSVGQGTSPLHFGNGTRLTVT.

The genes are TRBV7-2 and TRBJ1-2; 8 bases are a match to TRBD1. The CDR3 contains 15 residues. V gave up 5 bases and J gave up 4 bases; unmatched junction bases: 9. Germline lookup yields CDR1 SGHTA and CDR2 FQGNSA. The CDR3, as DNA: TGTGCCAGCAGCCCTACAGGGGGAGGACCCTATGGCTACACCTTC. Encoded protein: CASSPTGGGPYGYTF.

This chain joins TRBV4-3 and TRBJ2-1, with D maybe TRBD1 (6 bases). The CDR3 runs 13 residues. V dropped 1 base and J dropped 8 bases, with 9 bases sitting between them. The germline CDR1 and CDR2 sequences are LGHNA and YSLEER. Here the CDR3 reads CASSQATGHEQFF. The DNA of the CDR3 is TGCGCCAGCAGCCAAGCGACAGGCCATGAGCAGTTCTTC.

Concerning this clone itself: Additional DNA sequences in this sample encode the identical CDR3. This chain connects TRBV27 to TRBJ2-7, with TRBD2 matching over 11 bases. The CDR3 extends over 12 amino acids. Per the germline V gene, CDR1 is MNHEY and CDR2 is SMNVEV (reference sequence). The V segment lost 9 bases and the J segment 3 bases; nucleotides outside the gene matches: 1. The CDR3 coding sequence is TGTGCCAGTGGGACTAGCGGCTACGAGCAGTACTTC. This encodes CASGTSGYEQYF.

The chain employs TRBV2 and TRBJ2-7, with TRBD1 matching over 9 bases. Losses at the gene ends were 2 bases for V and 3 bases for J; bases not matched to a gene: 5. Germline V gene data show CDR1 as SNHLY and CDR2 as FYNNEI. CDR3 length equals 15 residues. The CDR3 sequence is CASSEQGQGLYEQYF. The CDR3 DNA reads TGTGCCAGCAGTGAACAAGGACAGGGGCTCTACGAGCAGTACTTC.

The chain couples TRBV11-2 to TRBJ2-1; TRBD2 agrees at 13 bases. Germline V CDR1 and CDR2: SGHAT, FQNNGV. V was pared by 2 bases and J by 3 bases, with 7 bases of the junction left unmatched. There are 18 residues in the CDR3. Written as DNA, the CDR3 is TGTGCCAGCAGCTTACTTACTAGCGGGGGGGCATACTACAATGAGCAGTTCTTC. Encoded protein: CASSLLTSGGAYYNEQFF.

The sample holds one count of this clone. The CDR3 DNA is TGCGCCAGCAGCTTGTTTCCCTTTGACAGTTCGAGCTCCTATAATTCACCCCTCCACTTT. Translated, it gives CASSLFPFDSSSSYNSPLHF. This chain connects TRBV5-1 to TRBJ1-6; TRBD1 might be the D (5 bases). Looked up from germline, CDR1 is SGHRS and CDR2 is YFSETQ. The V gene lost 1 base and the J gene lost 0 bases, with 20 bases spanning the gap. This CDR3 has 20 amino acids.

This clone appeared a single time. This chain connects TRBV28 to TRBJ1-4; the D gene is possibly TRBD1 (5 bases). Trimming removed 1 base from V and 8 bases from J, with 14 bases in between. Looked up from germline, CDR1 is MDHEN and CDR2 is SYDVKM. The CDR3 runs to 15 residues. The CDR3 DNA reads TGTGCCAGCAGTTTATCAGCAGGGAGGACGGAAAAACTGTTTTTT. Translating gives CASSLSAGRTEKLFF.

V is TRBV5-6 and J is TRBJ1-1; D gene uncertain. V lost 0 bases to trimming and J lost 4 bases, with 10 bases between them. Germline loops: CDR1 SGHDT, CDR2 YYEEEE. There are 14 residues in the CDR3. The CDR3 sequence: CASSLAKGGTEAFF. The CDR3 coding sequence is TGTGCCAGCAGCTTGGCTAAGGGAGGCACTGAAGCTTTCTTT.

V and J are TRBV19 and TRBJ2-3; 8 nucleotides match TRBD1. The length of the CDR3 is 15 residues. Unmatched junction bases numbered 5, after V lost 2 bases and J lost 4 bases. Germline V gene lookup returns CDR1 LNHDA and CDR2 SQIVND (reference sequence). CDR3 bases: TGTGCCAGTAGTATAATCGGACAGGGTGCAGATACGCAGTATTTT. Protein product: CASSIIGQGADTQYF.

The CDR3 nucleotides read TGCAGCGTTGAACCCCAGGGGAACCCTGGAAACACCATATATTTT. Amino acid sequence: CSVEPQGNPGNTIYF. The chain carries TRBV29-1 and TRBJ1-3; the D gene is possibly TRBD1 (6 bases). Germline lookup yields CDR1 SQVTM and CDR2 ANQGSEA. Trimming took 2 bases from V and 2 from J, leaving 13 bases between them. This CDR3 comprises 15 residues.

This rearrangement joins TRBV6-5 to TRBJ1-6, with a tentative D call TRBD1 (6 bases). V lost 0 bases, J lost 10 bases, and 16 bases lay in between. The length of the CDR3 is 16 residues. Germline CDR1 and CDR2: MNHEY and SVGAGI. The CDR3 spells CASSYSVQGSASPLHF. CDR3 bases: TGTGCCAGCAGTTACTCCGTCCAGGGGTCGGCGTCACCCCTCCACTTT.

The J gene is TRBJ1-2, the V gene TRBV19; 7 positions agree with TRBD1. Trimming at V came to 3 bases and at J to 4 bases, leaving 8 bases not matched to a gene. CDR3 length: 15 amino acids. The germline V gene encodes CDR1 LNHDA and CDR2 SQIVND (reference sequence). The CDR3 nucleotides are TGTGCCAGTAGTATTTCGGGACAGCGAACCTATGGCTACACCTTC. Its translation is CASSISGQRTYGYTF.

The chain recombines TRBV7-9 with TRBJ1-5; 9 bases map to TRBD1. The V gene end was trimmed by 5 bases and the J gene end by 4 bases; junction bases not matched to a gene: 6. The CDR3 runs 15 residues. Germline-derived CDR1 and CDR2 are SEHNR and FQNEAQ (reference sequence). The CDR3 bases are TGTGCCAGCAGCCCGCCGGGACAGGGTAATCAGCCCCAGCATTTT. It codes for CASSPPGQGNQPQHF. Drawing the rest from reference TRBV7-9 and TRBJ1-5, the complete variable domain is DTGVSQNPRHKITKRGQNVTFRCDPISEHNRLYWYRQTLGQGPEFLTYFQNEAQLEKSRLLSDRFSAERPKGSFSTLEIQRTEQGDSAMYLCASSPPGQGNQPQHFGDGTRLSIL.

The J gene is TRBJ1-2, the V gene TRBV6-5; 7 bases fit TRBD1. CDR3 size: 15 residues. Germline V gene lookup returns CDR1 MNHEY and CDR2 SVGAGI. Trimming cost V 0 bases and J 2 bases; bases outside gene matches: 3. This CDR3 reads CASSYSRQGNYGYTF. DNA of the CDR3: TGTGCCAGCAGTTACTCGCGACAGGGCAACTATGGCTACACCTTC.

The V call is TRBV5-5, the J call TRBJ2-7; 9 nucleotides align to TRBD2. The CDR3 contains 15 residues. Unmatched junction bases numbered 3, after V lost 2 bases and J lost 0 bases. Germline CDR1 is SGHKS and CDR2 is YYEKEE (reference sequence). DNA of the CDR3: TGTGCCAGCAGCTTTCTAGCGGGGACCTCCTACGAGCAGTACTTC. This gives the protein CASSFLAGTSYEQYF.

This chain connects TRBV10-3 to TRBJ2-1, with 8 nucleotides matching TRBD2. Germline CDR1 is ENHRY and CDR2 is SYGVKD. The CDR3 length is 15 residues. With V trimmed by 10 bases and J by 4 bases, 12 bases remained unmatched. DNA for the CDR3: TGTGCCACGACGGGGCGGGGGGAACAGTACAATGAGCAGTTCTTC. Its translation is CATTGRGEQYNEQFF.

The chain links TRBV18 to TRBJ2-3, with D tentatively TRBD1 (6 bases). The V gene lost 6 bases and the J gene lost 3 bases, with 19 bases spanning the gap. This CDR3 comprises 16 residues. Germline loops: CDR1 KGHSH, CDR2 LQKENI. CDR3 region: CASSSYSGGRTDTQYF. The CDR3, as DNA: TGTGCCAGCTCGTCTTACAGTGGGGGCCGAACAGATACGCAGTATTTT.

V gene TRBV18 combines with J gene TRBJ1-2, with 7 bases aligning to TRBD1. The CDR3 runs 14 residues. The V and J ends lost 3 bases and 2 bases, in that order; junction bases with no gene match: 3. The germline V gene encodes CDR1 KGHSH and CDR2 LQKENI. The CDR3 protein is CASSPGQPNYGYTF. CDR3 DNA sequence: TGTGCCAGCTCACCGGGACAGCCAAACTATGGCTACACCTTC.

The chain joins TRBV3-1 (or the pseudogene TRBV3-2) to TRBJ1-4; D call uncertain. The CDR3 is 17 residues long. Germline values: CDR1 LGHDT, CDR2 YNNKEL (reference sequence). Between the trimmed V and J ends, which lost 2 bases and 8 bases, there was a span of 21 bases. The CDR3 region has the DNA TGTGCCAGCAGCCAACTTCCGGGGAGGCCGGACCGAGAAAAACTGTTTTTT. Translation gives CASSQLPGRPDREKLFF.

On this clone: This could be a read error, since a much larger clone is one nucleotide away. The genes are TRBV2 and TRBJ1-2, with 9 nucleotides matching TRBD1. The CDR3 runs to 13 residues. CDR1 SNHLY and CDR2 FYNNEI come from the germline V gene. J gave up 3 bases and V 6 bases, and 2 bases lay outside the gene matches. CDR3 loop: CASSRDRDYGYTF. The CDR3 DNA reads TGTGCCAGCAGCCGGGACAGGGACTATGGCTACACCTTC.

V and J are TRBV19 and TRBJ2-1, with TRBD2 identical over 8 bases. This CDR3 region has 16 residues. The V gene's germline CDR1 is LNHDA and CDR2 SQIVND (reference sequence). With V trimmed by 2 bases and J by 3 bases, 6 bases remained unmatched. The DNA for the CDR3 is TGTGCCAGTAGTATAATAAGCGGGAGTAACTACAATGAGCAGTTCTTC. Its translation is CASSIISGSNYNEQFF.

The rearrangement joins TRBV2 to TRBJ1-3, with D possibly being TRBD1 (6 bases). Trimming removed 6 bases at V and 0 bases at J, with 12 bases between. The CDR3 runs to 15 residues. Germline CDR1 SNHLY, CDR2 FYNNEI. The CDR3 nucleotides read TGTGCCAGCAGGGGGGCCCGGAGCTCTGGAAACACCATATATTTT. This sequence encodes CASRGARSSGNTIYF.

The chain combines TRBV16 with TRBJ1-1; D remains unclear. The CDR3 consists of 12 residues. Germline CDR1 KGHSY, CDR2 FQNENV. Trimming removed 5 bases from V and 11 bases from J, with 15 bases in between. The CDR3 DNA follows: TGTGCCAGCAGCAGTTCGGCGGTGGAGGCTTTCTTT. Its translation: CASSSSAVEAFF. Looking up the rest from reference TRBV16 and TRBJ1-1 gives the full variable domain: GEEVAQTPKHLVRGEGQKAKLYCAPIKGHSYVFWYQQVLKNEFKFLISFQNENVFDETGMPKERFSAKCLPNSPCSLEIQATKLEDSAVYFCASSSSAVEAFFGQGTRLTVV.

The chain is built from TRBV6-4 and TRBJ1-5; 9 bases line up with TRBD1. This CDR3 spans 14 amino acids. The junction had 3 bases not matched to a gene; V was cut back by 3 bases and J by 6 bases. Germline lookup yields CDR1 MRHNA and CDR2 SNTAGT. Written as DNA, the CDR3 is TGTGCCAGCAGTGAAGGGACAGGGCTTCAGCCCCAGCATTTT. It yields the protein CASSEGTGLQPQHF.

The chain combines TRBV15 with TRBJ1-2; 7 bases line up with TRBD1. The CDR3 consists of 14 residues. J gave up 5 bases and V 1 base, and 4 bases lay outside the gene matches. CDR1 and CDR2 from the germline V gene are LNHNV and YYDKDF (reference sequence). Written as DNA, the CDR3 is TGTGCCACCAGCAGAGCGACAGGGAGGTATGGCTACACCTTC. Translated, it gives CATSRATGRYGYTF.

In this sample, this clone turned up once. The chain's CDR3 is CASSFGGDSYEQYF. The DNA for the CDR3 is TGTGCCAGCAGCTTCGGCGGGGACTCCTACGAGCAGTACTTC. The chain employs TRBV7-9 and TRBJ2-7; possible D gene TRBD2, 6 bases. In germline, CDR1 is SEHNR, CDR2 FQNEAQ (reference sequence). The CDR3 is made up of 14 amino acids. V lost 3 bases and J 0 bases, leaving 9 bases between the germline ends.